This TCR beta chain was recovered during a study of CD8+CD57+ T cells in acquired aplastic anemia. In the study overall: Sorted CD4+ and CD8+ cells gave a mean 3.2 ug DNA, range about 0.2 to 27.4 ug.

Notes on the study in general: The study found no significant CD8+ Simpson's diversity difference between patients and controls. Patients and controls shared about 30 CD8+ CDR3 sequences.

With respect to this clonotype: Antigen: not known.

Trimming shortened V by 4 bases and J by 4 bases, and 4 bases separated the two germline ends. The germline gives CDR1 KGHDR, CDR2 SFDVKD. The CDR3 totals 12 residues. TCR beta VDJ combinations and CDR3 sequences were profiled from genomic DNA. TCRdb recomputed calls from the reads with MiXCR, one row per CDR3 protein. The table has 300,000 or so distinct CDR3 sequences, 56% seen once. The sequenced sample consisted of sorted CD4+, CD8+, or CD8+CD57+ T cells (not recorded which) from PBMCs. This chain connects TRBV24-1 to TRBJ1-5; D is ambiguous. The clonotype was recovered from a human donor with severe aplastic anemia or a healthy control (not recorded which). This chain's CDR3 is CATSDLNQPQHF. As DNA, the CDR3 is TGTGCCACCAGTGACCTGAATCAGCCCCAGCATTTT.